This T cell receptor beta chain was recovered during a study of T-cell memory formation after mild COVID-19 (dated by TCRdb to the early 2020s). In terms of the full investigation: Most TCR sequence clusters were specific to one of the two donors. Longitudinal TCRalpha and TCRbeta repertoire sequencing tracked T-cell clones expanding and contracting after mild COVID-19 in a couple of donors. The cohort comprised two young, previously healthy adult volunteers, one female and one male.

Study-wide findings and limitations: The study covered only two mild cases, and larger cohorts including severe cases with pre-infection samples were considered necessary. Some responding clones were detected in pre-infection memory, suggesting pre-existing cross-reactive memory T cells joined the SARS-CoV-2 response. Contracting CD4+ clones turned up mainly in the CM and EM memory subsets, whereas EMRA was where CD8+ clones were enriched. Clones contracting from day 15 to 85 had balanced CD4/CD8 phenotypes, while a second wave expanding from day 15 to 37 was biased towards CD4+. SARS-CoV-2 specificity of the second-wave clones peaking on day 37 was not confirmed.

For sequencing, an Illumina NovaSeq 6000 was employed. cDNA libraries for TCRalpha and TCRbeta were prepared by 5'RACE using constant-segment primers, with sample barcodes and unique molecular identifiers added. RNA was extracted from every sample with Trizol reagent. Amplification of the libraries took two PCR steps, and the second step added a second sample barcode plus Illumina TruSeq adapters. Libraries were sequenced on an Illumina NovaSeq with 2 x 150 bp paired-end reads. The study's own analysis went as follows. Demultiplexing of reads and collapsing into UMI-guided consensus sequences were performed with migec v1.2.7. With mixcr v2.1.11, UMI consensuses were aligned to TRA and TRB V and J templates and assembled into clonotypes. Clonotypes were classified as expanded or contracted when called significant by both edgeR and NoisET, with noise models trained on biological replicates. For edgeR calls, the cutoffs were a false discovery rate-adjusted p below 0.01 and a log2 fold-change threshold of 1. PCA with hierarchical clustering of max-normalized trajectories of the 1000 most abundant clonotypes was used as exploratory dynamics analysis. Each responding clone was given a CD4 or CD8 phenotype based on the CD4+ and CD8+ repertoires, which had been sequenced separately. TCRdb trimmed public reads at Q25 via fastp, called clones via MiXCR and kept in-frame beta chains. Every entry covers one CDR3 protein and lists the most common genes and DNA from its rows. The V and J calls, along with clone size, are taken from TCRdb and not from the paper's own processing. For this sample there are about 560,000 distinct CDR3 sequences; about 20% appear just once. The ten largest clones add up to about 8.2% of the sample.

PBMCs were isolated by Ficoll-Paque density gradient centrifugation. CDR1 SQVTM and CDR2 ANQGSEA are derived from the germline V gene. The CDR3 runs 14 amino acids, cysteine and phenylalanine included. The DNA shown is the 42-base CDR3, in frame from base 1. A distance of 19 bases separates the germline ends of V and J, which lose 7 bases and 7 bases respectively. This clonotype was counted a few times. Its antigen target is currently unknown. Per-nucleotide qualities are absent, and no much larger clonotype sits a single base away. This sequence uses TRBV29-1 and TRBJ2-2, with the D segment identity uncertain. The sample taken for sequencing was PBMCs or a T cell subset sorted from them (not recorded which). This sequence was found in an adult woman who had mild COVID-19 (a few samples of this study predate the infection). The sample titles of this study are shuffled in the database, so cell type and time point are left out; the donor was told from shared clones. The CDR3 amino acid sequence is: CSGSSGLGIGELFF. The sequenced DNA is TGCAGCGGGTCCTCGGGTCTTGGGATCGGGGAGCTGTTTTTT.